The rows below give T cell receptor beta chains drawn from one sample of a study of T cell responses to AZD1222 COVID-19 vaccine. Some clones are missing from TCRdb's copy, which holds only in-frame ones; the method was immunoSEQ multiplex PCR. Of some 150,000 clones in the sample, approximately 93% are singletons; the top ten hold 3.5% to 5%. Here the sequenced sample was peripheral blood, taken on day 0 of AZD1222 vaccination. The receptors were gathered from an adult in good health. Each CDR3 is given with its conserved first and last residue. The D gene is left open where the match is weak. For some rows the clone size is stated as once, few or many, or as a class when expanded; others skip it.

v_gene	d_gene	j_gene	abundance	CDR3nt	CDR3aa
TRBV5-5	TRBD1	TRBJ2-7	-	TGTGCCAGCAGCGCATCAGGGGGCCACTCCTACGAGCAGTACTTC	CASSASGGHSYEQYF
TRBV18	TRBD1	TRBJ1-2	once	TGTGCCAGCTCACCACGGGGGACAGCGAACTTAAAGGGGCATGGCTACACCTTC	CASSPRGTANLKGHGYTF
TRBV12-5	-	TRBJ1-1	-	TGTGCTAGTGGTTCGGGAAACCAGGGGAACACTGAAGCTTTCTTT	CASGSGNQGNTEAFF
TRBV18	-	TRBJ2-5	once	TGTGCCAGCTCACCACCGGCACTAGAGTTGGAGACCCAGTACTTC	CASSPPALELETQYF
TRBV12-3/TRBV12-4	TRBD1	TRBJ1-4	-	TGTGCCACCTCCGGGACAGGGGATGAAAAACTGTTTTTT	CATSGTGDEKLFF
TRBV19	-	TRBJ2-3	-	TGTGCCAGTAGTCGGCAGGGCAGCACAGATACGCAGTATTTT	CASSRQGSTDTQYF
TRBV5-6	-	TRBJ1-1	once	TGTGCCAGCAGCTTGATCATGAACACTGAAGCTTTCTTT	CASSLIMNTEAFF
TRBV10-1	TRBD1	TRBJ1-6	few	TGCGCCAGCAGTGAGGAGGGGGCTGGACAGCACCTCCACTTT	CASSEEGAGQHLHF
TRBV6-5	TRBD1	TRBJ1-2	once	TGTGCCAGCCGTTCACCGGTTGGGACAGGGTCAGGTGGCTACACCTTC	CASRSPVGTGSGGYTF
TRBV6-5	-	TRBJ2-7	-	TGTGCCAGCAGTTACAGGTCCTCCTACGAGCAGTACTTC	CASSYRSSYEQYF
TRBV5-1	-	TRBJ1-5	once	TGCGCCAGAGCAGGTTACCAGCCCCAGCATTTT	CARAGYQPQHF
TRBV5-1	-	TRBJ2-7	-	TGCGCCAGCAGCTTGGCCGGGGACGAGCAGTACTTC	CASSLAGDEQYF
TRBV5-5	-	TRBJ1-2	-	TGTGCCAGCAGCTTGGCCGGGGCCCACGGTGACTATGGCTACACCTTC	CASSLAGAHGDYGYTF
TRBV6-5	TRBD1	TRBJ1-6	-	TGTGCCAGCAGTTACTCACGGGACAGGGCTTCACCCCTCCACTTT	CASSYSRDRASPLHF
TRBV10-3	-	TRBJ2-7	few	TGTGCCATCAGGGACGGGACTTTAGGTTACGAGCAGTACTTC	CAIRDGTLGYEQYF
TRBV12-5	TRBD1	TRBJ2-3	-	TGTGCTAGTGAGGAGGAGGGACAGGTAAACACAGATACGCAGTATTTT	CASEEEGQVNTDTQYF
TRBV11-2	-	TRBJ1-3	few	TGTGCCAGCAGCTTAGATCCCCAAGGAAACACCATATATTTT	CASSLDPQGNTIYF
TRBV2	-	TRBJ1-5	-	TGTGCCAGCAGTGAAGCGCTTTTGGATCAGCCCCAGCATTTT	CASSEALLDQPQHF
TRBV27	-	TRBJ1-2	-	TGTGCCAGCAGTCCCGGGACGCCCCCAATCCGCTATGGCTACACCTTC	CASSPGTPPIRYGYTF
TRBV27	-	TRBJ2-7	-	TGTGCCAGCAGTTTATGGGGAAGCTCCTACGAGCAGTACTTC	CASSLWGSSYEQYF
TRBV11-1	-	TRBJ1-4	-	TGTGCCAGCAGCTTACAAGGGGAAAAACTGTTTTTT	CASSLQGEKLFF
TRBV19	-	TRBJ1-1	-	TGTGCCAGTAGTATAACCAGGAGCACTGAAGCTTTCTTT	CASSITRSTEAFF
TRBV18	-	TRBJ1-5	-	TGTGCCAGCTCACCAGGGGACAATCAGCCCCAGCATTTT	CASSPGDNQPQHF
TRBV6-6	-	TRBJ1-5	-	TGTGCCAGCACCCCCGTTGTCAATCAGCCCCAGCATTTT	CASTPVVNQPQHF
TRBV5-8	-	TRBJ2-3	few	TGTGCCAGCAGCCCCCGACAGACAGATACGCAGTATTTT	CASSPRQTDTQYF
TRBV18	-	TRBJ1-1	-	TGTGCCAGCTCACCGACCGGACGGCCGGATAATGAAGCTTTCTTT	CASSPTGRPDNEAFF
TRBV7-9	-	TRBJ2-7	-	TGTGCCAGCAGCCGAGGGAGCTACGAGCAGTACTTC	CASSRGSYEQYF
TRBV2	TRBD1	TRBJ2-7	-	TGTGCCAGCAGTGAAGAACGGGGACAGTCCTACGAGCAGTACTTC	CASSEERGQSYEQYF
TRBV19	-	TRBJ2-1	once	TGTGCCAGTAGTAGTTTATTATTGGACTTCTACAATGAGCAGTTCTTC	CASSSLLLDFYNEQFF
TRBV18	-	TRBJ1-1	-	TGTGCCAGCTCCTTGACATCCGGTCCCTTCGAGCGGCCCCAGTCCATGAACACTGAAGCTTTCTTT	CASSLTSGPFERPQSMNTEAFF
TRBV12-5	-	TRBJ1-2	-	TGTGCTAGTGGTTTGGTACTTTCCTATGGCTACACCTTC	CASGLVLSYGYTF
TRBV11-3	TRBD1	TRBJ1-1	medium-sized	TGTGCCAGCAGCTCAAGACAGGGGCCGACTTTCTTT	CASSSRQGPTFF
TRBV6-2/TRBV6-3	-	TRBJ1-6	-	TGTGCCAGCAACCCGCGCAGCAGATCACCCCTCCACTTT	CASNPRSRSPLHF
TRBV5-5	TRBD1	TRBJ1-3	-	TGTGCCAGCAGCTTGACAGGGGGGACTGGAAACACCATATATTTT	CASSLTGGTGNTIYF
TRBV5-1	-	TRBJ1-1	once	TGCGCCAGCAGCTTGAGAGTGAACACTGAAGCTTTCTTT	CASSLRVNTEAFF
TRBV23-1	-	TRBJ1-5	-	TGCGCCAGCAGTCAATCAATGGGGGCTGATCAGCCCCAGCATTTT	CASSQSMGADQPQHF
TRBV6-5	-	TRBJ1-1	-	TGTGCCAGCAGTTACTCGGGGGGTGGAGACACTGAAGCTTTCTTT	CASSYSGGGDTEAFF
TRBV6-2/TRBV6-3	TRBD1	TRBJ1-6	once	TGTGCCAGCAGCGAAATCGGGGGACAGGGACATTCACCCCTCCACTTT	CASSEIGGQGHSPLHF
TRBV27	-	TRBJ2-3	-	TGTGCCAGCAGTTTACGTTCCTCCGCCGGCACAGATACGCAGTATTTT	CASSLRSSAGTDTQYF
TRBV6-5	-	TRBJ1-1	-	TGTGCCAGCCAGAAAGATGGGGGGGCTGAAGCTTTCTTT	CASQKDGGAEAFF
TRBV5-1	TRBD2	TRBJ2-3	-	TGCGCCAGCAGCCCTAATAATGGACTAGCGGGAGTATCCCGCACAGATACGCAGTATTTT	CASSPNNGLAGVSRTDTQYF
TRBV4-1	-	TRBJ1-2	-	TGCGCCAGCAGCCAATTGGGTTCGGGGGGGAACTATGGCTACACCTTC	CASSQLGSGGNYGYTF
TRBV2	-	TRBJ1-4	-	TGTGCCAGCCTGGGAGGGTTAAACACTAATGAAAAACTGTTTTTT	CASLGGLNTNEKLFF
TRBV5-1	TRBD2	TRBJ2-2	-	TGCGCCAGCAGCTTGGTAACTAGCGGAGGCGGGGAGCTGTTTTTT	CASSLVTSGGGELFF
TRBV30	TRBD1	TRBJ1-1	-	TGTGCCGGGGCGGTAATCCGGGACAGGGGGCGCATGAACACTGAAGCTTTCTTT	CAGAVIRDRGRMNTEAFF
TRBV6-5	-	TRBJ1-2	-	TGTGCCAGCAGTTACTCCGACAGGACCTATGGCTACACCTTC	CASSYSDRTYGYTF
TRBV5-1	-	TRBJ2-1	-	TGCGCCAGCAGCTTGGCAGGCGGGGTCGGGGACAATGAGCAGTTCTTC	CASSLAGGVGDNEQFF
TRBV5-1	-	TRBJ2-7	few	TGCGCCAGCAGCTTGGCTAACGCCTACGAGCAGTACTTC	CASSLANAYEQYF
TRBV9	-	TRBJ1-1	-	TGTGCCAGCAGCGTCGGGGGGGCTGTAAACACTGAAGCTTTCTTT	CASSVGGAVNTEAFF
TRBV7-6	TRBD2	TRBJ2-7	-	TGTGCCAGCAGCTCGAGTCTAGCGGGGTACTCCTACGAGCAGTACTTC	CASSSSLAGYSYEQYF
TRBV7-9	-	TRBJ1-1	-	TGTGCCAGCAGCTTGGTCAGGGACACTGAAGCTTTCTTT	CASSLVRDTEAFF
TRBV4-1	TRBD1	TRBJ1-1	-	TGCGCCAGCAGCATCCGCAGGGGGGGGACTGAAGCTTTCTTT	CASSIRRGGTEAFF
TRBV2	-	TRBJ1-5	-	TGTGCCAGCGCTCTCTTGCCCAATCAGCCCCAGCATTTT	CASALLPNQPQHF
TRBV11-3	TRBD1	TRBJ1-1	-	TGTGCCAGCAGCAAGACAGGGTACACTGAAGCTTTCTTT	CASSKTGYTEAFF
TRBV29-1	-	TRBJ2-7	-	TGCAGCGTTGGCACAGGGAGCCCCTACGAGCAGTACTTC	CSVGTGSPYEQYF